This T cell receptor (beta chain) is from a study of T cell responses to AZD1222 COVID-19 vaccine. Germline V gene sequence: CDR1 MNHEY, CDR2 SVGEGT. The ends lost 4 bases at V and 9 bases at J; junction bases unmatched: 7. This CDR3 is 15 amino acids long. Using immunoSEQ multiplex PCR, the repertoire was profiled, and TCRdb retains in-frame clones only, with some absent. The sample holds approximately 89,000 clones, 92% seen once. The chain uses TRBV6-2 or TRBV6-3 and TRBJ2-1; 12 nucleotides line up with TRBD2. The sequenced sample was peripheral blood, obtained on day 0 of AZD1222 vaccination. The receptor was isolated from an adult in good health. Here the CDR3 reads CASSFLAGGPGEQFF. In DNA form, the CDR3 reads TGTGCCAGCAGTTTCCTAGCGGGAGGGCCGGGTGAGCAGTTCTTC.